This T cell receptor beta chain was found in a study of blood T cell repertoires in COVID-19. The sample holds one count of this clone. Germline loops: CDR1 MGHRA, CDR2 YSYEKL. The CDR3 extends over 16 amino acids. Trimming pared 1 base from V and 3 bases from J, leaving 16 bases between. Participants were aged 18 to 89 years from 20 to 30 US areas. Participants were placed into cohorts based on the clinical history they reported. Method: immunoSEQ multiplex PCR; TCRdb's copy keeps in-frame clones and lacks some. The table has roughly 250,000 clones, approximately 90% seen once; the top ten hold approximately 2.5%.

The chain recombines TRBV4-1 with TRBJ2-7, with D possibly matching TRBD2 (6 bases). The sample was PBMCs or T cells enriched from blood (not recorded which). The sequence derives from a woman aged 40 to 55 with acute COVID-19. The CDR3 loop is CASSQGFSGVFYEQYF. The CDR3 DNA sequence: TGCGCCAGCAGCCAAGGGTTTAGCGGAGTTTTCTACGAGCAGTACTTC.